These 31 T cell receptor beta chains were sequenced from one sample in a study of control samples from healthy donors and cancer patients. Clones were sequenced by immunoSEQ multiplex PCR, and TCRdb holds only the in-frame ones, with some missing. The repertoire has approximately 190,000 clones, over 80% of them found once; the top ten carry approximately 1.8%. Sequencing was carried out using blood. These receptors originate from a young man in good health.

The J gene is TRBJ1-1, the V gene TRBV15; 9 bases map to TRBD1. The J segment lost 1 base and the V segment lost 0 bases, leaving 0 bases of the junction unmatched. CDR1 and CDR2 from the germline V gene are LNHNV and YYDKDF (reference sequence). The CDR3 has 15 amino acids. The CDR3, as DNA: TGTGCCACCAGCAGAGAGGGACAGGGGAACACTGAAGCTTTCTTT. This codes for CATSREGQGNTEAFF.

The chain employs TRBV10-1 and TRBJ2-3; either TRBD1 or TRBD2 may fit D (5 bases each). The germline gives CDR1 WNHNN, CDR2 SYGVQD (reference sequence). The ends were cut back, 1 base at V and 0 bases at J, with 11 bases in the middle. The CDR3 loop spans 16 amino acids. The DNA for the CDR3 is TGCGCCAGCAGTGAGTTCGGGACCAGAAGCACAGATACGCAGTATTTT. Its translation: CASSEFGTRSTDTQYF.

V gene TRBV14 combines with J gene TRBJ2-2; D not resolved. Trimming pared 6 bases from V and 4 bases from J, leaving 9 bases between. Germline CDR1 is SGHDN and CDR2 is FVKESK. This CDR3 is built from 13 residues. DNA of the CDR3: TGTGCCAGCAGGTTCGACTTCACCGGGGAGCTGTTTTTT. It translates to CASRFDFTGELFF.

On this clone itself: The same CDR3 is also encoded by other DNA sequences in this sample. This chain joins TRBV5-1 and TRBJ1-1; D gene uncertain. The CDR3 has 14 amino acids. V was cut by 1 base and J by 2 bases, with 9 bases left in between. Germline lookup yields CDR1 SGHRS and CDR2 YFSETQ. The chain's CDR3 is CASSLQVANTEAFF. The CDR3, as DNA: TGCGCCAGCAGCTTGCAGGTGGCAAACACTGAAGCTTTCTTT.

The gene calls are TRBV18 and TRBJ1-1, with D possibly matching TRBD1 (5 bases). CDR3 length equals 14 residues. Germline V gene sequence: CDR1 KGHSH, CDR2 LQKENI. V was clipped by 4 bases and J by 5 bases, with 14 bases between them. The CDR3 DNA sequence: TGTGCCAGCTCACGCCCTGGGGGGGGGACTGAAGCTTTCTTT. This sequence encodes CASSRPGGGTEAFF.

The V gene is TRBV5-1, the J gene TRBJ2-4; 8 bases are shared with TRBD2. This CDR3 region has 16 residues. With 3 bases clipped from V and 1 base from J, the junction kept 6 bases outside the gene matches. From germline, CDR1 is SGHRS and CDR2 YFSETQ. The CDR3 nucleotides read TGCGCCAGCAGCTGGCCGGGGGGGGCGGCCAAAAACATTCAGTACTTC. It is translated as CASSWPGGAAKNIQYF.

The rearrangement uses TRBV6-1 and TRBJ2-1; 12 nucleotides agree with TRBD1. J gave up 6 bases and V 3 bases, and 6 bases lay outside the gene matches. CDR1 and CDR2 (germline): MNHNS, SASEGT. CDR3 size: 16 residues. The CDR3 here is CASSEKPGQGANEQFF. In DNA, the CDR3 is TGTGCCAGCAGTGAGAAACCGGGACAGGGGGCCAATGAGCAGTTCTTC.

V is TRBV11-3 and J is TRBJ1-3; tentatively, D is TRBD1 (6 bases). V was clipped by 6 bases and J by 3 bases, with 9 bases between them. Per the germline V gene, CDR1 is SGHNT and CDR2 is YENEEA. The CDR3 runs to 13 residues. Here the CDR3 reads CASSYRDGNTIYF. CDR3 DNA sequence: TGTGCCAGCAGTTACAGGGATGGAAACACCATATATTTT.

The chain uses TRBV14 and TRBJ1-1, with D tentatively TRBD1 (6 bases). Germline V gene sequence: CDR1 SGHDN, CDR2 FVKESK. V was cut by 4 bases and J by 4 bases, with 10 bases left in between. CDR3 length: 13 residues. This chain's CDR3 is CASSPDSGTEAFF. Written as DNA, the CDR3 is TGTGCCAGCAGCCCGGACAGCGGCACTGAAGCTTTCTTT.

The rearrangement links TRBV7-9 to TRBJ1-3, with 7 bases identical to TRBD1. The CDR3 spans 17 residues. V trimming: 4 bases; J trimming: 0 bases; junction bases outside the gene matches: 9. Germline V gene data show CDR1 as SEHNR and CDR2 as FQNEAQ (reference sequence). CDR3: CASSSFRDSHSGNTIYF. In DNA form, the CDR3 reads TGTGCCAGCAGCTCCTTCCGGGACAGCCACTCTGGAAACACCATATATTTT.

V usage is TRBV4-1 and J usage is TRBJ1-4; 7 bases are a match to TRBD1. Germline CDR1 MGHRA, CDR2 YSYEKL. The CDR3 has 15 residues. Trimming cost V 5 bases and J 3 bases; bases outside gene matches: 6. As DNA, the CDR3 is TGCGCCAGCAGCTCACGGGGACAGCCTAATGAAAAACTGTTTTTT. It yields the protein CASSSRGQPNEKLFF.

V is TRBV2 and J is TRBJ1-2; D remains unclear. The germline V gene encodes CDR1 SNHLY and CDR2 FYNNEI. The V end was cut by 8 bases, the J end by 8 bases, with 15 bases between. This CDR3 has 12 residues. DNA of the CDR3: TGTGCCAGCCTACAGCCGCCCGGCGGCTACACCTTC. It translates to CASLQPPGGYTF.

This clone was seen only once. J is TRBJ2-4 and V is TRBV4-1, with TRBD2 matching 14 bases. V dropped 3 bases and J dropped 15; count of bases not matched to a gene: 7. Germline V gene sequence: CDR1 MGHRA, CDR2 YSYEKL. The CDR3 covers 14 residues. DNA of the CDR3: TGCGCCAGCAGCCAGGGACTAGCGGGGGCCCCTCGGTACTTC. Residues: CASSQGLAGAPRYF.

This chain joins TRBV5-8 and TRBJ2-3; 10 bases are shared with TRBD2. V dropped 3 bases and J dropped 2; count of bases not matched to a gene: 6. The germline V gene encodes CDR1 SGHTS and CDR2 YDEGEE. The CDR3 consists of 16 residues. The CDR3 region has the DNA TGTGCCAGCAGCTCGATCCTAGCGGGGGTCACAGATACGCAGTATTTT. Translating gives CASSSILAGVTDTQYF.

The chain joins TRBV10-2 to TRBJ1-2; D is uncertain. Per germline, CDR1 WSHSY and CDR2 SAAADI. The CDR3 loop spans 13 amino acids. Trimming took off 2 bases at V and 0 bases at J, with 4 bases between the two ends. The CDR3 DNA is TGCGCCAGCAGTGAGGTGGCTAACTATGGCTACACCTTC. Amino acid sequence: CASSEVANYGYTF.

The chain combines TRBV15 with TRBJ2-7, with D possibly being TRBD1 (6 bases). In germline, CDR1 is LNHNV, CDR2 YYDKDF (reference sequence). V gave up 1 base and J gave up 0 bases, with 13 bases separating them. The CDR3 extends over 16 amino acids. CDR3 residues: CATSRVDRPSSYEQYF. CDR3 nucleotide sequence: TGTGCCACCAGCAGAGTTGACAGGCCAAGCTCCTACGAGCAGTACTTC.

In this sample, this clone turned up once. V and J are TRBV28 and TRBJ1-2; 7 bases map to TRBD1. The CDR3 has 15 residues. V gave up 2 bases and J gave up 2 bases; unmatched junction bases: 5. Germline assignment: CDR1 MDHEN and CDR2 SYDVKM. In DNA, the CDR3 is TGTGCCAGCAGTTTACTTAGGGGGCAGAACTATGGCTACACCTTC. Translating gives CASSLLRGQNYGYTF.

The chain links TRBV27 to TRBJ1-6; D call uncertain. Germline lookup yields CDR1 MNHEY and CDR2 SMNVEV (reference sequence). The CDR3 covers 15 residues. V gave up 2 bases and J gave up 4 bases, with 9 bases separating them. The CDR3 DNA sequence: TGTGCCAGCAGTTTAAATGGAGGGTATAATTCACCCCTCCACTTT. The encoded protein is CASSLNGGYNSPLHF.

The V call is TRBV29-1, the J call TRBJ2-7; TRBD1 is a possible D gene (5 bases). In germline, CDR1 is SQVTM, CDR2 ANQGSEA. Trimming removed 7 bases at V and 4 bases at J, with 20 bases between. The CDR3 consists of 14 residues. The CDR3: CSARTYIGSYEQYF. DNA of the CDR3: TGCAGCGCCCGGACATACATTGGGTCTTACGAGCAGTACTTC.

The genes are TRBV5-4 and TRBJ2-3, with TRBD2 matching over 11 bases. The V segment lost 4 bases and the J segment 1 base; nucleotides outside the gene matches: 2. The CDR3 length is 15 residues. CDR1 and CDR2 from the germline V gene are SGHNT and YYREEE (reference sequence). CDR3: CASSATSGGTDTQYF. The CDR3 nucleotides are TGTGCCAGCAGCGCGACTAGCGGGGGCACAGATACGCAGTATTTT.

The chain joins TRBV7-6 to TRBJ1-6; 9 bases are shared with TRBD1. Germline loops: CDR1 SGHVS, CDR2 FNYEAQ. Trimming removed 5 bases from V and 9 bases from J; junction bases left unmatched: 11. CDR3 size: 16 residues. Written as DNA, the CDR3 is TGTGCCAGCAGCCCCGACGGGGACAGGGTTCCTTCACCCCTCCACTTT. Translation: CASSPDGDRVPSPLHF.

V and J are TRBV19 and TRBJ1-1; D perhaps matches TRBD1 (6 bases). Trimming took 6 bases from V and 6 from J, leaving 23 bases between them. The CDR3 covers 16 residues. Germline V gene lookup returns CDR1 LNHDA and CDR2 SQIVND (reference sequence). As DNA, the CDR3 is TGTGCCAGTAGGCCCCCTCGGGACATCCTTGGCCCTGAAGCTTTCTTT. Translating gives CASRPPRDILGPEAFF.

The V gene is TRBV12-3 or TRBV12-4, the J gene TRBJ2-7; perhaps TRBD2 as D (5 bases). The CDR3 sequence is 13 residues long. V lost 3 bases and J lost 2, with 8 bases in between. The CDR3 sequence: CASSFGETYEQYF. CDR3 DNA sequence: TGTGCCAGCAGTTTCGGGGAAACCTACGAGCAGTACTTC.

The chain links TRBV29-1 to TRBJ2-7, with D perhaps TRBD1 (5 bases). Per the germline V gene, CDR1 is SQVTM and CDR2 is ANQGSEA. The CDR3 contains 13 residues. The V and J ends lost 3 bases and 0 bases respectively, with 9 bases between them. CDR3 sequence: CSVEAGISYEQYF. Written as DNA, the CDR3 is TGCAGCGTTGAGGCAGGGATCTCCTACGAGCAGTACTTC.

This clone was detected only once. This chain's CDR3 is CASSQIRTDTQYF. DNA of the CDR3: TGTGCCAGCAGCCAAATACGCACAGATACGCAGTATTTT. The chain is built from TRBV3-1 (or the pseudogene TRBV3-2) and TRBJ2-3, with unresolved D. Germline-derived CDR1 and CDR2 are LGHDT and YNNKEL (reference sequence). The CDR3 runs to 13 residues. With 2 bases removed from V and 1 base from J, the gap between germline ends came to 4 bases.

The chain links TRBV6-6 to TRBJ1-1; tentative D call: TRBD1 (5 bases). Trimming removed 10 bases at V and 0 bases at J, with 9 bases between. CDR3 length: 12 amino acids. Germline V CDR1 and CDR2: MNHNY, SVGAGI (reference sequence). The CDR3 DNA follows: TGTGCCACCAACAGGATGAACACTGAAGCTTTCTTT. Its protein product is CATNRMNTEAFF.

J is TRBJ2-2 and V is TRBV9; 11 bases agree with TRBD2. The CDR3 is made up of 18 amino acids. V was pared by 0 bases and J by 5 bases, with 9 bases of the junction left unmatched. Germline CDR1 is SGDLS and CDR2 is YYNGEE. CDR3 in DNA: TGTGCCAGCAGCGTAGTCGCTAGCGGGGGGCCGCGGACCGGGGAGCTGTTTTTT. Translation: CASSVVASGGPRTGELFF.

The chain couples TRBV7-9 to TRBJ1-5; maybe TRBD1 (5 bases). Trimming shortened V by 0 bases and J by 4 bases, and 10 bases separated the two germline ends. The CDR3 is 15 residues long. The germline gives CDR1 SEHNR, CDR2 FQNEAQ (reference sequence). This CDR3 is CASSLASGLNQPQHF. CDR3 DNA: TGTGCCAGCAGCTTAGCATCAGGGCTAAATCAGCCCCAGCATTTT.

This rearrangement joins TRBV4-1 to TRBJ2-1; D gene ambiguous. V lost 1 base and J lost 4, with 11 bases in between. CDR3 length: 15 amino acids. CDR1 and CDR2 from the germline V gene are MGHRA and YSYEKL. The chain's CDR3 is CASSQGLQEYNEQFF. CDR3 DNA sequence: TGCGCCAGCAGCCAAGGGCTACAAGAATACAATGAGCAGTTCTTC.

CDR3: CASSVAASTDTQYF. CDR3 nucleotides: TGTGCCAGCAGCGTAGCGGCTAGCACAGATACGCAGTATTTT. This chain joins TRBV6-5 and TRBJ2-3; perhaps TRBD2 as D (6 bases). CDR1 MNHEY and CDR2 SVGAGI come from the germline V gene. Trimming pared 6 bases from V and 0 bases from J, leaving 10 bases between. The CDR3 consists of 14 residues.

The chain has TRBV3-1 (or the pseudogene TRBV3-2) and TRBJ2-1; 7 nucleotides match TRBD2. V was pared by 3 bases and J by 4 bases, with 15 bases of the junction left unmatched. In germline, CDR1 is LGHDT, CDR2 YNNKEL (reference sequence). There are 18 residues in the CDR3. The CDR3 bases are TGTGCCAGCAGCCAGACATTTGCCCCTAGCGGACCTTACAATGAGCAGTTCTTC. It encodes CASSQTFAPSGPYNEQFF.